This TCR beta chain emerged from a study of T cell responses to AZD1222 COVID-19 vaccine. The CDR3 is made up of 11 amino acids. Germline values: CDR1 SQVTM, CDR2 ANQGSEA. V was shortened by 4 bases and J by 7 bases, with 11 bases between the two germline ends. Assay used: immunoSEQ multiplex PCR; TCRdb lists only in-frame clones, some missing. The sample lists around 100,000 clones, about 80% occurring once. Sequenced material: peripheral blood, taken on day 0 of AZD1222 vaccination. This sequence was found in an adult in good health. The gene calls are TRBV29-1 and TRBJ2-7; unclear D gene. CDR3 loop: CSVGEGMEQYF. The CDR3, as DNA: TGCAGCGTTGGTGAAGGGATGGAGCAGTACTTC.